This T cell receptor (beta chain) was observed in a study of T cell repertoires in cytomegalovirus infection. Study details: Newly reported HLA-C-restricted and thoroughly characterized HLA-B-restricted CMV epitopes were employed. Evidence of both CMV infection and a matching HLA type came from public TCR beta signatures. Points from the study as a whole: The cumulative frequency of public TCR beta families identified carriers of CMV plus the relevant HLA. The study found HLA-C-restricted CMV-specific TCR beta clonotypes dominating the ex vivo response.

Each CDR3 protein is one row after TCRdb ran MiXCR on the reads. The sample lists about 770,000 distinct CDR3 sequences; about 29% were seen once. Regarding this clonotype: Its antigen is unidentified. An end of the junction does not agree with germline; a read error may underlie this.

Germline V gene lookup returns CDR1 SGHVS and CDR2 FNYEAQ. CDR3 length equals 19 residues. Here the sequenced sample was cultured CD8+ T cells from PBMCs, taken from culture after CMV antigen stimulation. This receptor was obtained from a human donor in good health (CMV status not recorded). Some clones in this sample may be carry-over from other donors' samples. The chain uses TRBV7-6 and TRBJ2-3; TRBD2 matches at 11 bases. This CDR3 reads CASSPSGGNLPPGADTQYF. The CDR3 DNA follows: TGTGCTAGCAGCCCTAGCGGGGGGAACCTACCCCCAGGGGCAGATACGCAGTATTTT.